The present T cell receptor (beta chain) was sequenced within a study of cytomegalovirus exposure and HLA in healthy donors. Notes on the study in general: CMV serostatus was the only immune exposure information that was available. HLA allele associations emerged for fewer than 20,000 TCR beta sequences in a later analysis, at 0.05 false discovery rate. About 87% or about 30% of the time was how often most TCR beta V segments were productive, according to an earlier analysis.

A remark on this clone: Its target is not known.

The germline V gene encodes CDR1 MNHNY and CDR2 SVGAGI (reference sequence). The CDR3 length is 14 residues. Trimming removed 6 bases at V and 5 bases at J, with 16 bases between. It was with 60 Vbeta and 13 Jbeta primers that the PCR ran. TCRdb keeps only in-frame clones here, not all; method: immunoSEQ multiplex PCR. Among 70,000 to 95,000 clones listed, roughly 80% were seen once. What was sequenced was PBMCs. This TCR derives from a woman in her forties in good health and CMV-seropositive. The chain is built from TRBV6-6 and TRBJ1-1; perhaps TRBD1 as D (5 bases). The DNA of the CDR3 is TGTGCCAGCAGCACACACGGGGGGTTAACTGAAGCTTTCTTT. Its translation is CASSTHGGLTEAFF.